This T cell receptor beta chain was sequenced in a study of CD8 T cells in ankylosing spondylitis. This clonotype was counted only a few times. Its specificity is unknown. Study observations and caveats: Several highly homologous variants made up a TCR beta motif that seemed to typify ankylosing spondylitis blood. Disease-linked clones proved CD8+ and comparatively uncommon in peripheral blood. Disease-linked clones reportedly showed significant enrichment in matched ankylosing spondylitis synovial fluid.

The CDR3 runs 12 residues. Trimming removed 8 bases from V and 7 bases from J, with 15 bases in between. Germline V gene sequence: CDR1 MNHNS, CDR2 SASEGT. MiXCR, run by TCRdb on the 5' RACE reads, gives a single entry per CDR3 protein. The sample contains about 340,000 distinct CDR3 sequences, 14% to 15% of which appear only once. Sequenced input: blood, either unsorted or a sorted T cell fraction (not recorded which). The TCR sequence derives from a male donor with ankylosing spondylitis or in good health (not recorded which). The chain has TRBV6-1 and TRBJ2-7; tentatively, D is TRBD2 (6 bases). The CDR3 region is CASEGAGWEQYF. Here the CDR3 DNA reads TGTGCCAGCGAGGGAGCGGGCTGGGAGCAGTACTTC.